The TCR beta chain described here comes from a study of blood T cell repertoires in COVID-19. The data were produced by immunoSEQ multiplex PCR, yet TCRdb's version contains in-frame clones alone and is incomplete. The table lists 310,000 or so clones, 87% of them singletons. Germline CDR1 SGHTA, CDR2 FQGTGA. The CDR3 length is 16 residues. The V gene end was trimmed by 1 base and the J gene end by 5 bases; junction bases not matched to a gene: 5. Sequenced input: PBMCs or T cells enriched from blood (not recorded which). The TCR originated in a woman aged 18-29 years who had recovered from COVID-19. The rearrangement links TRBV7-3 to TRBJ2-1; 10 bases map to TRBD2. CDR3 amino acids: CASSLKTSGVDNEQFF. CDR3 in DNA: TGTGCCAGCAGCTTAAAAACTAGCGGGGTGGACAATGAGCAGTTCTTC.